This TCR beta chain was sequenced during a study of CD8 T cells in Susac syndrome. Sequencing of TCR beta drew on CD8+ and CD4+ T cells from blood. The multiple sclerosis controls were treatment-naive patients, and their relapsing-remitting disease was stable or active. The CDR3 is 11 residues long. The V end lost 4 bases, the J end lost 3 bases, and 4 bases lay between the germline ends. Study-level results: It was acknowledged in the study that the number of individuals who were included in its TCR sequencing and HLA analysis was relatively small.

Only a few counts were recorded for this clonotype. Antigen specificity is unknown. Reverse transcription of about 0.45 to 1 ug RNA was carried out with random hexamers. Across 54 Vbeta and 13 Jbeta, immunoSEQ multiplex PCR amplified TCR beta CDR3. One entry per CDR3 protein results from TCRdb running MiXCR on the immunoSEQ multiplex PCR reads. The data contain 200,000 or so distinct CDR3 sequences, about 95% of them singletons. This TCR was sampled from a human donor with multiple sclerosis. Source material: CD4+ T cells from PBMCs. The V gene is TRBV12-3 or TRBV12-4, the J gene TRBJ2-7; D not certain. Written as DNA, the CDR3 is TGTGCCAGCAGTTCTCGCTACGAGCAGTACTTC. It is translated as CASSSRYEQYF.